This TCR beta chain is from a study of regulatory T cells in long-lasting Graves disease. Germline trimming cut 4 bases from V and 5 bases from J; bases unmatched to any gene: 6. This CDR3 comprises 14 residues. The germline gives CDR1 MDHEN, CDR2 SYDVKM. Study findings and constraints: Segments TRBV28, TRBJ1-2 and TRBJ2-5 showed preferential usage in persistent disease.

Points on this clonotype: The antigen is unknown.

Investigators prepared the TCR beta libraries by applying iRepertoire HTBI primers and Arm-PCR of CDR3 regions. MiXCR, applied by TCRdb to the multiplex PCR reads, yields one record per CDR3 protein. The sample gives approximately 540,000 distinct CDR3 sequences, 9.5% to 15% of which show up once; roughly 8.9% is in the top ten. Time point noted: newly diagnosed GD, antithyroid drugs for less than 3 months. Preparation of the TCR library used RNA extracted from PBMCs. Graves' disease diagnosis followed American Thyroid Association guidelines. This sample was shared with a second study, whose subject was T cells in Graves' hyperthyroidism and ophthalmopathy. That paper adds: A patient was excluded if there was uncontrolled infection, other autoimmune disease, pregnancy or lactation. Primed by the HTBI set, a first-round RT-PCR was run on the TCR CDR3.

The sequences come from peripheral blood mononuclear cells (PBMCs), collected at new diagnosis, from a patient treated with antithyroid drugs. The TCR originated in a woman in her thirties with Graves disease. The chain is built from TRBV28 and TRBJ2-7; 9 bases are shared with TRBD1. DNA for the CDR3: TGTGCCAGCAGTTCCTCGGGACAGGGTAACGAGCAGTACTTC. Translation gives CASSSSGQGNEQYF.